The next 27 T cell receptor beta chains were all read from a single sample in a study of Ad26.COV2.S vaccination and SARS-CoV-2 variants. Specified treatment: about 20 received Ad26.COV2.S at low or high dose, single or two shots; roughly five received placebo; per-sample allocation not given. Sampling was done on day 63 after the first vaccine or placebo injection. Clones were read by immunoSEQ multiplex PCR, and TCRdb kept only the in-frame ones, dropping some. The sample carries approximately 480,000 clones, approximately 90% recorded once. The source was peripheral blood, collected in a trial of Ad26.COV2.S vaccine versus placebo. These receptors all come from a person between 18 and 60 years old who received the Ad26.COV2.S COVID-19 vaccine or a placebo.

This clone came up a few times. V is TRBV9 and J is TRBJ1-3; a weak D match, TRBD1 (5 bases). This CDR3 comprises 15 residues. Germline-derived CDR1 and CDR2 are SGDLS and YYNGEE. The V and J ends lost 3 bases and 2 bases respectively, with 12 bases between them. CDR3 in DNA: TGTGCCAGCAGCGCTACTGACAGTACTGGAAACACCATATATTTT. Translation gives CASSATDSTGNTIYF.

The chain combines TRBV2 with TRBJ2-1; tentatively, D is TRBD1 (6 bases). V lost 7 bases, J lost 5 bases, and 15 bases lay in between. The CDR3 sequence is 14 residues long. Germline V gene data show CDR1 as SNHLY and CDR2 as FYNNEI. The CDR3 DNA reads TGTGCCAGCAAGATGGGACACCCGAACAATGAGCAGTTCTTC. Protein product: CASKMGHPNNEQFF.

In nucleotides, the CDR3 is TGTGCCAGCAGCCAGCCTAGCGGGGTGTCCTACAATGAGCAGTTCTTC. This sequence encodes CASSQPSGVSYNEQFF. The chain employs TRBV3-1 (or the pseudogene TRBV3-2) and TRBJ2-1, with TRBD2 identical over 9 bases. With 3 bases clipped from V and 1 base from J, the junction kept 4 bases outside the gene matches. This CDR3 has 16 amino acids. Germline V gene lookup returns CDR1 LGHDT and CDR2 YNNKEL (reference sequence).

This chain links TRBV30 with TRBJ1-3, with D unresolved. Germline CDR1 is GTSNPN and CDR2 is SVGIG (reference sequence). V was clipped by 7 bases and J by 4 bases, with 11 bases between them. The CDR3 has 12 residues. DNA of the CDR3: TGTGCCTCCCCAGGCGGAGGAAACACCATATATTTT. Translated, it gives CASPGGGNTIYF.

The chain is built from TRBV30 and TRBJ2-7; D uncertain. The length of the CDR3 is 12 residues. Germline CDR1 GTSNPN, CDR2 SVGIG (reference sequence). Trimming removed 1 base from V and 3 bases from J, with 7 bases in between. The CDR3 DNA reads as TGTGCCTGGAGTGACCAATTCTACGAGCAGTACTTC. It codes for CAWSDQFYEQYF.

V is TRBV6-6 and J is TRBJ2-7; no clear D gene. Germline CDR1 is MNHNY and CDR2 is SVGAGI (reference sequence). The CDR3 has 15 residues. V lost 2 bases and J 6 bases, leaving 17 bases between the germline ends. The CDR3, as DNA: TGTGCCAGCAGTTACCGGGCCGCCCCGAGACGCGAGCAGTACTTC. It specifies CASSYRAAPRREQYF.

This chain's CDR3 is CASSKQTGGLGASTDTQYF. The CDR3, as DNA: TGTGCCAGCAGCAAACAAACAGGGGGCCTAGGGGCTAGCACAGATACGCAGTATTTT. The chain combines TRBV7-3 with TRBJ2-3; TRBD1 agrees at 9 bases. The germline gives CDR1 SGHTA, CDR2 FQGTGA. The CDR3 loop spans 19 amino acids. With 5 bases clipped from V and 0 bases from J, the junction kept 15 bases outside the gene matches.

This clone has just one count. The chain has TRBV5-1 and TRBJ2-5; D uncertain. The germline V gene encodes CDR1 SGHRS and CDR2 YFSETQ. V shed 0 bases and J shed 4 bases, with 7 bases lying between them. This CDR3 comprises 13 residues. CDR3 DNA sequence: TGCGCCAGCAGCTTGGGGGTCTCAGAGACCCAGTACTTC. Translated: CASSLGVSETQYF.

The V gene is TRBV7-9, the J gene TRBJ2-1; the D gene is possibly TRBD2 (6 bases). Germline CDR1 SEHNR, CDR2 FQNEAQ (reference sequence). The CDR3 runs 14 residues. V was cut by 4 bases and J by 6 bases, with 13 bases left in between. CDR3 protein: CASSSGTGSNEQFF. Written as DNA, the CDR3 is TGTGCCAGCAGCTCAGGGACCGGGAGCAATGAGCAGTTCTTC.

This rearrangement joins TRBV28 to TRBJ1-1, with D possibly being TRBD1 (5 bases). V lost 7 bases and J 5 bases, leaving 20 bases between the germline ends. This CDR3 is built from 15 residues. Germline CDR1 MDHEN, CDR2 SYDVKM. In nucleotides, the CDR3 is TGTGCCAGCACCGTTACGGGCAGGGTATCAACTGAAGCTTTCTTT. Translated: CASTVTGRVSTEAFF.

The rearrangement joins TRBV6-6 to TRBJ1-2; D is undetermined. CDR1 is MNHNY and CDR2 is SVGAGI in the germline V gene (reference sequence). Trimming took 4 bases from V and 8 from J, leaving 14 bases between them. The CDR3 length is 13 residues. CDR3 in amino acids: CASSLGSILGYTF. The CDR3, as DNA: TGTGCCAGCAGTTTGGGCTCTATTTTAGGCTACACCTTC.

CDR3 coding DNA: TGTGCCAGCAGCTTCATGGGGGCCCAGGGTTCACCCCTCCACTTT. Protein sequence: CASSFMGAQGSPLHF. This chain connects TRBV5-6 to TRBJ1-6, with D possibly matching TRBD1 (6 bases). This CDR3 region has 15 residues. CDR1 and CDR2 from the germline V gene are SGHDT and YYEEEE. Trimming removed 2 bases at V and 9 bases at J, with 15 bases between.

J is TRBJ2-1 and V is TRBV19; weak D call: TRBD2 (6 bases). With 7 bases removed from V and 5 bases from J, the gap between germline ends came to 12 bases. Germline values: CDR1 LNHDA, CDR2 SQIVND (reference sequence). The CDR3 extends over 13 amino acids. The CDR3 here is CASKDYPDNEQFF. The DNA for the CDR3 is TGTGCCAGTAAGGACTATCCCGACAATGAGCAGTTCTTC.

In nucleotides, the CDR3 is TGTGCCAGCAAAATCGACCCTGCCGGGCGTGGCTACACCTTC. This gives the protein CASKIDPAGRGYTF. This rearrangement joins TRBV28 to TRBJ1-2; D gene unclear. Germline assignment: CDR1 MDHEN and CDR2 SYDVKM. The CDR3 runs 14 residues. V lost 7 bases and J lost 7, with 19 bases in between.

The chain combines TRBV27 with TRBJ1-1, with no clear D. Trimming stripped 3 bases from V and 0 bases from J, with 5 bases between. This CDR3 region has 13 residues. The V gene's germline CDR1 is MNHEY and CDR2 SMNVEV (reference sequence). The CDR3 protein is CASSFNMNTEAFF. The CDR3 DNA reads TGTGCCAGCAGTTTCAACATGAACACTGAAGCTTTCTTT.

V and J are TRBV19 and TRBJ2-1; no clear D gene. V dropped 6 bases and J dropped 2 bases, with 5 bases sitting between them. CDR1 is LNHDA, CDR2 SQIVND, per germline (reference sequence). CDR3 length: 12 amino acids. DNA for the CDR3: TGTGCCAGTAGCGGAACCTACAATGAGCAGTTCTTC. This encodes CASSGTYNEQFF.

V gene TRBV6-2 or TRBV6-3 combines with J gene TRBJ2-3, with TRBD2 matching over 9 bases. In germline, CDR1 is MNHEY, CDR2 SVGEGT. V dropped 4 bases and J dropped 6; count of bases not matched to a gene: 8. The CDR3 has 15 amino acids. The CDR3 is CASSFLAGTRDTQYF. The CDR3 region has the DNA TGTGCCAGCAGTTTCCTAGCGGGGACCAGGGATACGCAGTATTTT.

The chain joins TRBV6-2 or TRBV6-3 to TRBJ2-7; D is possibly TRBD2 (6 bases). The germline V and J ends were trimmed by 6 bases and 2 bases, with 14 bases remaining between them. CDR1 is MNHEY, CDR2 SVGEGT, per germline. This CDR3 spans 14 amino acids. The CDR3 is CASSQAREPYEQYF. CDR3 bases: TGTGCCAGCAGCCAAGCACGGGAGCCCTACGAGCAGTACTTC.

This clone has a single count. V is TRBV29-1 and J is TRBJ2-7; D is perhaps TRBD2 (5 bases). V was trimmed by 4 bases and J by 0 bases, leaving 19 bases between them. The CDR3 contains 16 residues. The V gene's germline CDR1 is SQVTM and CDR2 ANQGSEA. The CDR3 nucleotides are TGCAGCGTTGTGGACTCTGGAGGAAGTAGCTCCTACGAGCAGTACTTC. Amino acids: CSVVDSGGSSSYEQYF.

The gene calls are TRBV6-1 and TRBJ1-5; D gene uncertain. The V and J ends lost 2 bases and 6 bases respectively, with 17 bases between them. CDR1 is MNHNS, CDR2 SASEGT, per germline. CDR3 length equals 16 residues. The CDR3 nucleotides read TGTGCCAGCAGTGAACCCGGAGGAGTTGGCGGTCAGCCCCAGCATTTT. Translated, it gives CASSEPGGVGGQPQHF.

The V call is TRBV7-8, the J call TRBJ2-1, with TRBD1 identical over 9 bases. Germline loops: CDR1 SGHVS, CDR2 FQNEAQ. The CDR3 loop spans 15 amino acids. J was trimmed by 8 bases and V by 3 bases; bases with no gene match: 8. As DNA, the CDR3 is TGTGCCAGCAGCTTTGTACAGGGGGCGCAGGATGAGCAGTTCTTC. Translation: CASSFVQGAQDEQFF.

This clone was recorded once. The rearrangement joins TRBV27 to TRBJ2-3; 16 bases align to TRBD2. Germline V gene lookup returns CDR1 MNHEY and CDR2 SMNVEV (reference sequence). Losses at the gene ends were 1 base for V and 9 bases for J; bases not matched to a gene: 10. CDR3 length equals 18 residues. The CDR3 nucleotides read TGTGCCAGCAGTTTATTTAGGGGACTAGCGGGAGGGAGCATCACGCAGTATTTT. This gives the protein CASSLFRGLAGGSITQYF.

The chain recombines TRBV19 with TRBJ2-1; D gene unclear. The germline V gene has CDR1 LNHDA and CDR2 SQIVND (reference sequence). Between the trimmed V and J ends, which lost 3 bases and 10 bases, there was a span of 13 bases. The CDR3 runs to 13 residues. CDR3 sequence (DNA): TGTGCCAGTAGTATTAATTTTCTGATGGAGCAGTTCTTC. Translating gives CASSINFLMEQFF. Supplemented by reference TRBV19 and TRBJ2-1, the full variable domain reads DGGITQSPKYLFRKEGQNVTLSCEQNLNHDAMYWYRQDPGQGLRLIYYSQIVNDFQKGDIAEGYSVSREKKESFPLTVTSAQKNPTAFYLCASSINFLMEQFFGPGTRLTVL.

The chain has TRBV7-3 and TRBJ2-5; the D is unclear. The CDR3 sequence is 13 residues long. Germline CDR1 SGHTA, CDR2 FQGTGA. V lost 8 bases and J lost 5, with 15 bases in between. This CDR3 reads CASSPGRKETQYF. The CDR3, as DNA: TGTGCCAGCTCTCCAGGACGTAAGGAGACCCAGTACTTC.

The rearrangement uses TRBV28 and TRBJ2-1; D not resolved. Trimming removed 4 bases at V and 3 bases at J, with 4 bases between. The CDR3 contains 12 residues. The germline V gene has CDR1 MDHEN and CDR2 SYDVKM. The CDR3 DNA follows: TGTGCCAGCAGTTACTACTACAATGAGCAGTTCTTC. It translates to CASSYYYNEQFF.

The V gene is TRBV29-1, the J gene TRBJ2-1, with D possibly TRBD2 on 6 matching bases. The V end was cut by 6 bases, the J end by 7 bases, with 10 bases between. The CDR3 length is 11 residues. Germline V CDR1 and CDR2: SQVTM, ANQGSEA. This chain's CDR3 is CSVPGRNEQFF. In DNA, the CDR3 is TGCAGCGTCCCCGGGAGAAATGAGCAGTTCTTC.

This sequence joins TRBV2 and TRBJ2-1, with 9 positions matching TRBD2. V shed 5 bases, J shed 7 bases, and the junction held 0 bases outside the gene matches. CDR1 and CDR2 from the germline V gene are SNHLY and FYNNEI. The CDR3 spans 12 residues. This CDR3 is CASSTSGNEQFF. CDR3 nucleotides: TGTGCCAGCAGTACTAGCGGGAATGAGCAGTTCTTC.